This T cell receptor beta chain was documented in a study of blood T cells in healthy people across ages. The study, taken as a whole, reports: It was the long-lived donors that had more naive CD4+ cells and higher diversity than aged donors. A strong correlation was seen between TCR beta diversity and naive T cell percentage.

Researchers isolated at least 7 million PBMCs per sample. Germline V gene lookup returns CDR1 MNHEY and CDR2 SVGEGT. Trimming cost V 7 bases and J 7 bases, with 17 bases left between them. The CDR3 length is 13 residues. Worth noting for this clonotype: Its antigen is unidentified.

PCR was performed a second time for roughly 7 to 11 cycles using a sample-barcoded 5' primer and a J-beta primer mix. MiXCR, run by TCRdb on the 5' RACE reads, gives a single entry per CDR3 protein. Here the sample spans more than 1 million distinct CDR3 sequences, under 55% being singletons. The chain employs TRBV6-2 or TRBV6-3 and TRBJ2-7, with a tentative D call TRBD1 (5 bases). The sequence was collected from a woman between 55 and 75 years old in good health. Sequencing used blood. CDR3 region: CASTAGRVDEQYF. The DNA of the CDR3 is TGTGCCAGCACCGCCGGCAGGGTGGATGAGCAGTACTTC.